This T cell receptor beta chain originates from a study of blood T cell repertoires in COVID-19. Method: immunoSEQ multiplex PCR; TCRdb's copy keeps in-frame clones and lacks some. The sample holds approximately 92,000 clones, around 85% seen once. The sample consisted of peripheral blood. This receptor was taken from a man aged 50-60 years with acute or convalescent COVID-19.

In DNA, the CDR3 is TGTGCCAGCAGGCATCAGGAGGGCTCCAATTCAAAACTGTTTTTT. It translates to CASRHQEGSNSKLFF. The genes are TRBV28 and TRBJ1-4; D is uncertain. V was pared by 6 bases and J by 10 bases, with 21 bases between. CDR1 is MDHEN, CDR2 SYDVKM, per germline. This CDR3 contains 15 residues.